This TCR beta chain derives from a study of blood T cell repertoires in COVID-19. Turning to the study itself: Sites across the United States, Italy and Spain contributed samples from acute and convalescent COVID-19. The analysed material was cDNA or gDNA that came from T cells, B-cell-depleted T cells, or PBMCs.

Profiling relied on immunoSEQ multiplex PCR, and the TCRdb table lists in-frame clones only, not all of them. Here the sample spans about 65,000 clones, roughly 92% being singletons. V trimming: 2 bases; J trimming: 7 bases; junction bases outside the gene matches: 6. CDR1 MNHEY and CDR2 SVGEGT come from the germline V gene. This CDR3 comprises 14 residues. The sample consisted of peripheral blood. The rearrangement links TRBV6-2 or TRBV6-3 to TRBJ1-2, with 8 bases identical to TRBD1. This TCR came from a man between 65 and 85 years old with active COVID-19. The CDR3 DNA is TGTGCCAGCAGTTACCGGTTTGACAGGGGTGGCTACACCTTC. It specifies CASSYRFDRGGYTF.